These T cell receptor beta chains were read from a single sample in a study of CD8+CD57+ T cells in acquired aplastic anemia. MiXCR, run by TCRdb on the reads, gives a single entry per CDR3 protein. Of approximately 160,000 distinct CDR3 sequences listed, around 45% are singletons. Sequencing was carried out using sorted CD4+, CD8+, or CD8+CD57+ T cells (not recorded which) from PBMCs. The receptors were gathered from a human donor in good health. CDR3s include the opening cysteine and the closing phenylalanine or tryptophan. The D gene is left open where the match is weak. Some rows mark clone size as missing; the rest say once, few, many or name a class of expanded clone.

D gene: -
CDR3 length: 11
J gene: TRBJ1-3
clone size: many
V gene: TRBV12-3/TRBV12-4
CDR3 protein: CASNVGNTIYF
CDR3 DNA: TGTGCCAGCAATGTCGGAAACACCATATATTTT

D gene: -
CDR3 length: 14
J gene: TRBJ1-2
clone size: few
V gene: TRBV15
CDR3 protein: CATSYVLGNYGYTF
CDR3 DNA: TGTGCCACCAGCTACGTCTTGGGGAACTATGGCTACACCTTC

D gene: -
CDR3 length: 16
J gene: TRBJ2-7
clone size: once
V gene: TRBV5-1
CDR3 protein: CASSTDTGTYSYEQYF
CDR3 DNA: TGCGCCAGCAGCACGGACACCGGGACATACTCCTACGAGCAGTACTTC

D gene: TRBD1
CDR3 length: 15
J gene: TRBJ2-2
clone size: many
V gene: TRBV10-3
CDR3 protein: CATTDRATTTGELFF
CDR3 DNA: TGTGCCACTACGGACAGGGCCACTACCACCGGGGAGCTGTTTTTT

D gene: TRBD1
CDR3 length: 15
J gene: TRBJ2-1
clone size: few
V gene: TRBV24-1
CDR3 protein: CATSVRGQGYNEQFF
CDR3 DNA: TGTGCCACCAGTGTGAGAGGACAGGGGTACAATGAGCAGTTCTTC

D gene: -
CDR3 length: 16
J gene: TRBJ2-6
clone size: many
V gene: TRBV7-3
CDR3 protein: CASSLTGSSGANVLTF
CDR3 DNA: TGTGCCAGCAGCTTGACAGGAAGTTCTGGGGCCAACGTCCTGACTTTC

D gene: -
CDR3 length: 15
J gene: TRBJ2-3
clone size: -
V gene: TRBV4-1
CDR3 protein: CASSGEGGNTDTQYF
CDR3 DNA: TGCGCCAGCAGCGGTGAGGGGGGGAACACAGATACGCAGTATTTT

D gene: -
CDR3 length: 14
J gene: TRBJ2-5
clone size: many
V gene: TRBV7-3
CDR3 protein: CASSFSGTQETQYF
CDR3 DNA: TGTGCCAGCAGCTTTTCTGGGACGCAAGAGACCCAGTACTTC

D gene: -
CDR3 length: 13
J gene: TRBJ2-3
clone size: -
V gene: TRBV5-6
CDR3 protein: CASSGGAPDTQYF
CDR3 DNA: TGTGCCAGCAGCGGGGGCGCACCAGATACGCAGTATTTT

D gene: -
CDR3 length: 14
J gene: TRBJ2-2
clone size: -
V gene: TRBV7-8
CDR3 protein: CASSLARNTGEPFF
CDR3 DNA: TGTGCCAGCAGCTTGGCGAGGAACACCGGGGAGCCGTTTTTT

D gene: -
CDR3 length: 15
J gene: TRBJ2-3
clone size: -
V gene: TRBV2
CDR3 protein: CASSPDLFSTDTQYF
CDR3 DNA: TGTGCCAGCTCACCAGACCTCTTTAGCACAGATACGCAGTATTTT

D gene: -
CDR3 length: 16
J gene: TRBJ1-1
clone size: once
V gene: TRBV6-1
CDR3 protein: CARSETRGRPTTEAFF
CDR3 DNA: TGTGCCCGCAGTGAGACCCGGGGGAGGCCTACCACTGAAGCTTTCTTT

D gene: TRBD2
CDR3 length: 17
J gene: TRBJ2-3
clone size: -
V gene: TRBV5-1
CDR3 protein: CASSSRQRLASTDTQYF
CDR3 DNA: TGCGCCAGCAGCTCCCGACAGAGACTAGCTAGCACAGATACGCAGTATTTT

D gene: -
CDR3 length: 16
J gene: TRBJ2-5
clone size: -
V gene: TRBV10-1
CDR3 protein: CASHRPGQRAGETQYF
CDR3 DNA: TGCGCCAGCCATCGACCTGGACAGCGCGCCGGGGAGACCCAGTACTTC

D gene: TRBD1
CDR3 length: 13
J gene: TRBJ1-2
clone size: -
V gene: TRBV7-9
CDR3 protein: CARNQTQGDGYTF
CDR3 DNA: TGTGCCAGGAACCAAACCCAGGGGGATGGCTACACCTTC

D gene: TRBD2
CDR3 length: 17
J gene: TRBJ2-7
clone size: many
V gene: TRBV5-1
CDR3 protein: CASSWGLAGGLSYEQYF
CDR3 DNA: TGCGCCAGCAGCTGGGGCTTGGCGGGAGGGTTATCCTACGAGCAGTACTTC

D gene: -
CDR3 length: 13
J gene: TRBJ1-1
clone size: many
V gene: TRBV6-5
CDR3 protein: CASSYLRTTEAFF
CDR3 DNA: TGTGCCAGCAGTTACTTAAGAACCACTGAAGCTTTCTTT

D gene: TRBD2
CDR3 length: 19
J gene: TRBJ2-1
clone size: many
V gene: TRBV20-1
CDR3 protein: CSASGLGILGTSGYNEQFF
CDR3 DNA: TGCAGTGCTAGTGGTCTGGGGATTTTAGGGACTAGCGGGTACAATGAGCAGTTCTTC

D gene: -
CDR3 length: 15
J gene: TRBJ1-1
clone size: few
V gene: TRBV7-8
CDR3 protein: CASSLVGPWNTEAFF
CDR3 DNA: TGTGCCAGCAGCTTAGTAGGGCCATGGAACACTGAAGCTTTCTTT

D gene: TRBD1
CDR3 length: 16
J gene: TRBJ2-6
clone size: many
V gene: TRBV5-4
CDR3 protein: CASSWDSFSGANVLTF
CDR3 DNA: TGTGCCAGCAGCTGGGACAGCTTCTCTGGGGCCAACGTCCTGACTTTC

D gene: TRBD2
CDR3 length: 16
J gene: TRBJ2-7
clone size: -
V gene: TRBV6-9
CDR3 protein: CASSPSGTSGNYEQYF
CDR3 DNA: TGTGCCAGCAGTCCCTCCGGGACTAGCGGCAACTACGAGCAGTACTTC

D gene: TRBD2
CDR3 length: 16
J gene: TRBJ2-3
clone size: -
V gene: TRBV10-2
CDR3 protein: CASNGLAGVGTDTQYF
CDR3 DNA: TGCGCCAGCAATGGACTAGCGGGAGTGGGGACAGATACGCAGTATTTT

D gene: -
CDR3 length: 14
J gene: TRBJ2-3
clone size: many
V gene: TRBV7-2
CDR3 protein: CASSPRLQADTQYF
CDR3 DNA: TGTGCCAGCAGCCCCCGGCTACAAGCAGATACGCAGTATTTT

D gene: TRBD2
CDR3 length: 16
J gene: TRBJ2-7
clone size: -
V gene: TRBV10-3
CDR3 protein: CAISEGLAGRLSEQYF
CDR3 DNA: TGTGCCATCAGTGAGGGACTAGCGGGGAGGTTAAGCGAGCAGTACTTC

D gene: -
CDR3 length: 15
J gene: TRBJ1-6
clone size: many
V gene: TRBV20-1
CDR3 protein: CSAPSFGQVNSPLHF
CDR3 DNA: TGCAGTGCCCCAAGTTTTGGGCAGGTCAATTCACCCCTCCACTTT

D gene: -
CDR3 length: 16
J gene: TRBJ2-2
clone size: many
V gene: TRBV4-2
CDR3 protein: CASNHIVTANTGELFF
CDR3 DNA: TGTGCCAGCAACCATATTGTGACTGCCAACACCGGGGAGCTGTTTTTT

D gene: TRBD1
CDR3 length: 16
J gene: TRBJ2-1
clone size: -
V gene: TRBV25-1
CDR3 protein: CASSYGTGVPYNEQFF
CDR3 DNA: TGTGCCAGCAGTTACGGGACAGGAGTACCCTACAATGAGCAGTTCTTC

D gene: TRBD2
CDR3 length: 17
J gene: TRBJ2-5
clone size: many
V gene: TRBV20-1
CDR3 protein: CSAESGTSGGRRETQYF
CDR3 DNA: TGCAGTGCTGAATCCGGGACTAGCGGGGGGCGGCGAGAGACCCAGTACTTC

D gene: -
CDR3 length: 16
J gene: TRBJ2-2
clone size: many
V gene: TRBV7-3
CDR3 protein: CASSSARLANTGELFF
CDR3 DNA: TGTGCCAGCAGTTCGGCCCGTCTAGCGAACACCGGGGAGCTGTTTTTT

D gene: TRBD1
CDR3 length: 14
J gene: TRBJ1-2
clone size: -
V gene: TRBV29-1
CDR3 protein: CSVEDNRGNYGFTF
CDR3 DNA: TGCAGCGTTGAAGACAACAGGGGTAACTATGGCTTCACCTTC

D gene: -
CDR3 length: 13
J gene: TRBJ1-6
clone size: many
V gene: TRBV6-1
CDR3 protein: CASSWDSLSPLHF
CDR3 DNA: TGTGCCAGCAGTTGGGACTCCCTCTCACCCCTCCACTTT

D gene: TRBD2
CDR3 length: 15
J gene: TRBJ2-2
clone size: -
V gene: TRBV29-1
CDR3 protein: CSAGGLAGDPGELLF
CDR3 DNA: TGCAGCGCTGGTGGACTAGCGGGAGACCCCGGGGAGCTGCTTTTT

D gene: -
CDR3 length: 13
J gene: TRBJ1-1
clone size: -
V gene: TRBV7-6
CDR3 protein: CASSRGGATEAFF
CDR3 DNA: TGTGCCAGCAGCCGCGGGGGGGCCACTGAAGCTTTCTTT

D gene: TRBD2
CDR3 length: 16
J gene: TRBJ2-3
clone size: many
V gene: TRBV10-3
CDR3 protein: CAISAVGGSPADTQYF
CDR3 DNA: TGTGCCATCAGTGCAGTCGGCGGGAGCCCAGCAGATACGCAGTATTTT

D gene: TRBD1
CDR3 length: 16
J gene: TRBJ2-7
clone size: -
V gene: TRBV11-1
CDR3 protein: CASSLTPGQGPYEQYF
CDR3 DNA: TGTGCCAGCAGTTTAACTCCGGGACAGGGCCCCTACGAGCAGTACTTC

D gene: TRBD1
CDR3 length: 15
J gene: TRBJ1-6
clone size: many
V gene: TRBV5-6
CDR3 protein: CASSSGQDVRSPLHF
CDR3 DNA: TGTGCCAGCAGCTCCGGACAGGATGTAAGGTCACCCCTCCACTTT

D gene: -
CDR3 length: 14
J gene: TRBJ2-1
clone size: few
V gene: TRBV28
CDR3 protein: CASTVSSDHTEQFF
CDR3 DNA: TGTGCCAGCACCGTATCTTCCGATCATACTGAGCAGTTCTTC

D gene: -
CDR3 length: 13
J gene: TRBJ1-5
clone size: -
V gene: TRBV19
CDR3 protein: CASNDRGNQPQHF
CDR3 DNA: TGTGCCAGTAACGACAGAGGCAATCAGCCCCAGCATTTT

D gene: -
CDR3 length: 15
J gene: TRBJ1-1
clone size: -
V gene: TRBV20-1
CDR3 protein: CSARDWQAMNTEAFF
CDR3 DNA: TGCAGTGCTAGGGACTGGCAGGCCATGAACACTGAAGCTTTCTTT

D gene: -
CDR3 length: 17
J gene: TRBJ1-4
clone size: many
V gene: TRBV10-1
CDR3 protein: CASSEGGTLWSPEKLFF
CDR3 DNA: TGCGCCAGCAGTGAAGGTGGGACATTGTGGAGCCCTGAAAAACTGTTTTTT

D gene: -
CDR3 length: 11
J gene: TRBJ2-7
clone size: many
V gene: TRBV11-2
CDR3 protein: CASSNSYEQYF
CDR3 DNA: TGTGCCAGCAGCAACTCCTACGAGCAGTACTTC

D gene: TRBD1
CDR3 length: 13
J gene: TRBJ2-3
clone size: few
V gene: TRBV29-1
CDR3 protein: CSVDTTGTDTQYF
CDR3 DNA: TGCAGCGTCGACACGACAGGGACAGATACGCAGTATTTT

D gene: -
CDR3 length: 15
J gene: TRBJ2-7
clone size: once
V gene: TRBV5-4
CDR3 protein: CASSLPGTASYEQYF
CDR3 DNA: TGTGCCAGCAGCCTCCCTGGGACGGCTTCCTACGAGCAGTACTTC

D gene: TRBD2
CDR3 length: 13
J gene: TRBJ2-5
clone size: many
V gene: TRBV29-1
CDR3 protein: CSVVRLAEETQYF
CDR3 DNA: TGCAGCGTTGTTCGCCTAGCGGAAGAGACCCAGTACTTC

D gene: -
CDR3 length: 12
J gene: TRBJ2-7
clone size: -
V gene: TRBV7-9
CDR3 protein: CASNPLPDEQYF
CDR3 DNA: TGTGCCAGCAATCCCCTTCCCGACGAGCAGTACTTC

D gene: TRBD2
CDR3 length: 16
J gene: TRBJ2-7
clone size: many
V gene: TRBV5-1
CDR3 protein: CASSPLRSGGSDEQYF
CDR3 DNA: TGCGCCAGCAGCCCCCTCCGCAGCGGGGGGAGCGACGAGCAGTACTTC

D gene: -
CDR3 length: 12
J gene: TRBJ2-5
clone size: -
V gene: TRBV24-1
CDR3 protein: CATAAGRETQYF
CDR3 DNA: TGTGCCACGGCGGCGGGGAGAGAGACCCAGTACTTC

D gene: TRBD1
CDR3 length: 15
J gene: TRBJ1-2
clone size: -
V gene: TRBV6-1
CDR3 protein: CASSTPGQRIYGYTF
CDR3 DNA: TGTGCCAGCAGTACACCGGGACAGCGCATTTATGGCTACACCTTC

D gene: -
CDR3 length: 13
J gene: TRBJ2-7
clone size: many
V gene: TRBV12-3/TRBV12-4
CDR3 protein: CASSLEGSYEQYF
CDR3 DNA: TGTGCCAGCAGTTTAGAAGGGTCCTACGAGCAGTACTTC

D gene: TRBD1
CDR3 length: 14
J gene: TRBJ2-5
clone size: -
V gene: TRBV10-3
CDR3 protein: CAISPQGEAETQYF
CDR3 DNA: TGTGCCATCAGTCCCCAGGGGGAAGCGGAGACCCAGTACTTC

D gene: -
CDR3 length: 12
J gene: TRBJ1-1
clone size: many
V gene: TRBV10-3
CDR3 protein: CAISEGGTEAFF
CDR3 DNA: TGTGCCATCAGTGAGGGGGGCACTGAAGCTTTCTTT